The 5 T cell receptor beta chains reported below all come from one sample, sequenced in a study of preoperative IRX-2 immunotherapy in early breast cancer. The treatment here: preoperative locoregional IRX-2 cytokine immunotherapy. Generated by immunoSEQ multiplex PCR, the TCRdb table keeps only in-frame clones and is missing some. This table has roughly 62,000 clones, roughly 95% appearing once. This specimen was acquired from a patient treated with IRX-2 immunotherapy. The source of these receptors is a human donor with breast cancer.

This clone was counted between two and nine times. The chain links TRBV10-3 to TRBJ2-2; TRBD1 agrees at 7 bases. The CDR3 runs to 13 residues. Germline assignment: CDR1 ENHRY and CDR2 SYGVKD. The V gene end was trimmed by 8 bases and the J gene end by 2 bases; junction bases not matched to a gene: 2. CDR3 DNA: TGTGCCATCGGGACAGATAACACCGGGGAGCTGTTTTTT. This sequence encodes CAIGTDNTGELFF.

V gene TRBV28 combines with J gene TRBJ2-5; D may correspond to TRBD1 or TRBD2 (5 bases each). The V end was cut by 10 bases, the J end by 2 bases, with 14 bases between. Germline V gene sequence: CDR1 MDHEN, CDR2 SYDVKM. The length of the CDR3 is 13 residues. The CDR3 bases are TGTGCCACCCGGGACGCCGGGCAAGAGACCCAGTACTTC. Protein sequence: CATRDAGQETQYF.

The V and J genes are TRBV28 and TRBJ1-2, with D possibly TRBD1 on 6 matching bases. From germline, CDR1 is MDHEN and CDR2 SYDVKM. V was cut by 3 bases and J by 4 bases, with 9 bases left in between. The CDR3 is 13 residues long. CDR3 sequence (DNA): TGTGCCAGCAGTTTCGGGGGCGGCTATGGCTACACCTTC. It yields the protein CASSFGGGYGYTF.

The V and J genes are TRBV5-1 and TRBJ2-1; 7 bases map to TRBD2. Trimming removed 0 bases from V and 8 bases from J; junction bases left unmatched: 5. This CDR3 region has 14 residues. Germline CDR1 reads SGHRS; CDR2 reads YFSETQ. CDR3 in amino acids: CASSLAGGYYEQFF. CDR3 nucleotide sequence: TGCGCCAGCAGCTTGGCCGGGGGGTATTATGAGCAGTTCTTC.

The CDR3 DNA reads TGTGCCAGCACAACGCTCCAGGGGATGACCTACGAGCAGTACTTC. Its translation: CASTTLQGMTYEQYF. The gene calls are TRBV25-1 and TRBJ2-5, with D perhaps TRBD1 (6 bases). The DNA end lines up better with TRBJ2-7; the J call may be wrong. Germline CDR1 is MGHDK and CDR2 is SYGVNS. The CDR3 runs 15 residues.